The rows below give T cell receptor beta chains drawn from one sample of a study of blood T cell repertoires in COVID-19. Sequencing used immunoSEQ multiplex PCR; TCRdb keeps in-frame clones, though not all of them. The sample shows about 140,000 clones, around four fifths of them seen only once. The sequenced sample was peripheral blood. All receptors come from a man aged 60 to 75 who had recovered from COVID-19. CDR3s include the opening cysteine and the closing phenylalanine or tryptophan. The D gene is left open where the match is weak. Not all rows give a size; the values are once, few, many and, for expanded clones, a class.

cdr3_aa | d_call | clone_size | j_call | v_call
CASSLTSGGSNEQFF | TRBD2 | - | TRBJ2-1 | TRBV11-3
CASSQDRYSYEQYF | - | few | TRBJ2-7 | TRBV3-1/TRBV3-2
CASSEWDSGSTGELFF | TRBD2 | - | TRBJ2-2 | TRBV6-1
CAWRGGGRGSTQYF | TRBD2 | - | TRBJ2-3 | TRBV30
CASSQDQTGPHSPLHF | TRBD1 | - | TRBJ1-6 | TRBV4-3
CASSLHRSLGNQPQHF | - | - | TRBJ1-5 | TRBV28
CASSPGQVSQYF | TRBD1 | - | TRBJ2-3 | TRBV7-8
CASSVALAGVFEQYF | TRBD2 | - | TRBJ2-7 | TRBV9
CASSLSRGPYNEQFF | - | - | TRBJ2-1 | TRBV7-2
CASSPRDRSTDTQYF | TRBD1 | - | TRBJ2-3 | TRBV4-3
CASLLRGRATLEQYF | TRBD2 | few | TRBJ2-7 | TRBV28
CASSFARGIRELFF | - | - | TRBJ1-4 | TRBV28
CASRAGTSGRWDYEQYF | TRBD2 | - | TRBJ2-7 | TRBV2
CASSLNGPDSPYGYTF | - | - | TRBJ1-2 | TRBV7-3
CSASNGEGNQPQHF | - | - | TRBJ1-5 | TRBV20-1
CSASRTNGNTIYF | - | - | TRBJ1-3 | TRBV20-1
CASSLTPLRTQYF | - | - | TRBJ2-5 | TRBV19
CASSQGGGYYGYTF | - | few | TRBJ1-2 | TRBV3-1/TRBV3-2
CASSKRGYDYGYTF | - | few | TRBJ1-2 | TRBV5-8
CASSEDRGTGELFF | TRBD1 | few | TRBJ2-2 | TRBV6-1
CSVGTGDTEAFF | TRBD1 | - | TRBJ1-1 | TRBV29-1
CASSYSARPLGEQYF | - | - | TRBJ2-7 | TRBV6-5
CAWSGPQTNEKLFF | - | - | TRBJ1-4 | TRBV30
CASTPRLDSYEQYF | - | - | TRBJ2-7 | TRBV6-5
CASSEGDSPLHF | - | - | TRBJ1-6 | TRBV5-4
CASSLRGSYTGELFF | - | - | TRBJ2-2 | TRBV5-6
CAWSGKGIVSGYTF | - | - | TRBJ1-2 | TRBV30
CASSLSSGALTEAFF | - | - | TRBJ1-1 | TRBV27
CASWGQGAGNTIYF | TRBD1 | - | TRBJ1-3 | TRBV2
CASSPQGIVTEAFF | TRBD1 | - | TRBJ1-1 | TRBV7-8
CASSYDRGNTIYF | - | - | TRBJ1-3 | TRBV6-5
CASSGSSGTTGNEQFF | TRBD2 | once | TRBJ2-1 | TRBV9
CASSPQLWRERYNEQFF | TRBD2 | - | TRBJ2-1 | TRBV7-9
CASSLGQGAVSVGYTF | TRBD1 | - | TRBJ1-2 | TRBV3-1/TRBV3-2
CASSDYGGGREQYF | TRBD2 | many | TRBJ2-7 | TRBV6-1
CASSSGTGQSSQPQHF | TRBD1 | - | TRBJ1-5 | TRBV5-6
CASSRDRVTDTQYF | TRBD1 | - | TRBJ2-3 | TRBV7-2
CASSQDPGTGGSPLHF | TRBD1 | few | TRBJ1-6 | TRBV4-2
CASSLGLDGEQYF | - | once | TRBJ2-7 | TRBV7-8
CASSLYVTGNQPQHF | - | once | TRBJ1-5 | TRBV7-2
CASSPRTASYEQYF | - | - | TRBJ2-7 | TRBV7-2
CASSLTGTDNEQFF | - | - | TRBJ2-1 | TRBV9
CASSPTSGRAGGHNNEQFF | TRBD2 | few | TRBJ2-1 | TRBV7-3
CASSGTGGNQPQHF | TRBD1 | once | TRBJ1-5 | TRBV19
CASSVEAGATYGYTF | - | - | TRBJ1-2 | TRBV9
CASSLHTDTQYF | - | few | TRBJ2-3 | TRBV11-3
CASRSGSTGELFF | TRBD2 | - | TRBJ2-2 | TRBV6-5
CASSGTDRGNQPQHF | TRBD1 | - | TRBJ1-5 | TRBV4-1
CASKTQGANTGELFF | TRBD1 | once | TRBJ2-2 | TRBV28
CASSQDGTDNSPLHF | TRBD1 | - | TRBJ1-6 | TRBV4-1
CASRTFTDTQYF | - | - | TRBJ2-3 | TRBV6-5
CASSPGLAGAYEQYF | TRBD2 | - | TRBJ2-7 | TRBV2
CASSQDRNQPQHF | - | few | TRBJ1-5 | TRBV3-1/TRBV3-2
CASSPGLAGGLSSYNEQFF | TRBD2 | once | TRBJ2-1 | TRBV5-1
CESRSRGKTEAFF | - | - | TRBJ1-1 | TRBV19